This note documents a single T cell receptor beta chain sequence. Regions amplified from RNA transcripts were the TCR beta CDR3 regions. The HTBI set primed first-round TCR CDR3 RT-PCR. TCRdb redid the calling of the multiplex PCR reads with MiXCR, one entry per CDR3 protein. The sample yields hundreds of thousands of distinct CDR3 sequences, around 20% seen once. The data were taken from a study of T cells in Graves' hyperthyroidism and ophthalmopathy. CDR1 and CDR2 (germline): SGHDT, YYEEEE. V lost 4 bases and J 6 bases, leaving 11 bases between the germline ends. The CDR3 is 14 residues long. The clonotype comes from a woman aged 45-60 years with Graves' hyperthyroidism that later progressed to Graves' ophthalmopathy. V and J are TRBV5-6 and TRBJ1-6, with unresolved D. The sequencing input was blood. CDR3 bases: TGTGCCAGCAGCCGAGGACTGTCTAATTCACCCCTCCACTTT. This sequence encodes CASSRGLSNSPLHF.